One sample yielded the 17 T cell receptor beta chains listed below, sequenced in a study of control samples from healthy donors and cancer patients. Here immunoSEQ multiplex PCR was the method, and the copy in TCRdb shows in-frame clones only, minus some. This sample has some 94,000 clones, with approximately 90% found just once. The sequencing sample was made of blood. The receptors were sampled from a woman in her forties or fifties in good health.

CDR3 region: CASSFPRDRGGQPQHF. In nucleotides, the CDR3 is TGTGCCAGCAGCTTTCCCCGGGACAGGGGAGGTCAGCCCCAGCATTTT. V and J are TRBV28 and TRBJ1-5; 10 bases match TRBD1. J was trimmed by 6 bases and V by 6 bases; bases with no gene match: 11. The CDR3 contains 16 residues. Germline-derived CDR1 and CDR2 are MDHEN and SYDVKM.

The chain has TRBV7-8 and TRBJ2-1, with TRBD1 matching 7 bases. CDR1 is SGHVS and CDR2 is FQNEAQ in the germline V gene. V lost 2 bases, J lost 5 bases, and 9 bases stayed unmatched. The CDR3 contains 16 residues. The CDR3 sequence: CASSLRGQLPDNEQFF. Here the CDR3 DNA reads TGTGCCAGCAGCTTAAGGGGGCAGCTACCAGACAATGAGCAGTTCTTC. Full variable domain (missing parts from reference TRBV7-8 and TRBJ2-1): GAGVSQSPRYKVAKRGQDVALRCDPISGHVSLFWYQQALGQGPEFLTYFQNEAQLDKSGLPSDRFFAERPEGSVSTLKIQRTQQEDSAVYLCASSLRGQLPDNEQFFGPGTRLTVL.

The rearrangement uses TRBV29-1 and TRBJ1-2, with a possible D match to TRBD1 (6 bases). V was cut by 7 bases and J by 1 base, with 22 bases left in between. Germline assignment: CDR1 SQVTM and CDR2 ANQGSEA. This CDR3 spans 16 amino acids. Written as DNA, the CDR3 is TGCAGCGCCCTCTCTCCACAGGGCCCTGTTAACTATGGCTACACCTTC. This sequence encodes CSALSPQGPVNYGYTF.

CDR3 in DNA: TGTGCCAGCAAATCTACAGGAATCTACACTGAAGCTTTCTTT. As protein: CASKSTGIYTEAFF. The genes are TRBV6-6 and TRBJ1-1; TRBD1 might be the D (5 bases). In germline, CDR1 is MNHNY, CDR2 SVGAGI (reference sequence). Trimming removed 7 bases at V and 3 bases at J, with 15 bases between. The CDR3 spans 14 residues.

This sequence joins TRBV15 and TRBJ2-6, with no clear D. Germline-derived CDR1 and CDR2 are LNHNV and YYDKDF (reference sequence). V dropped 5 bases and J dropped 1 base, with 9 bases sitting between them. CDR3 length: 15 residues. CDR3 protein: CATSPLSSGANVLTF. The CDR3, as DNA: TGTGCCACCAGCCCCCTTAGTTCTGGGGCCAACGTCCTGACTTTC.

The chain links TRBV9 to TRBJ2-3, with 8 bases aligning to TRBD2. The junction had 1 base not matched to a gene; V was cut back by 0 bases and J by 1 base. Germline-derived CDR1 and CDR2 are SGDLS and YYNGEE. The CDR3 totals 15 residues. The CDR3: CASSVAGGGTDTQYF. Written as DNA, the CDR3 is TGTGCCAGCAGCGTAGCGGGGGGGGGCACAGATACGCAGTATTTT.

The gene calls are TRBV18 and TRBJ1-6; 7 nucleotides match TRBD1. The trim removed 3 bases at V and 7 bases at J, leaving 6 bases unmatched. The V gene's germline CDR1 is KGHSH and CDR2 LQKENI. This CDR3 is built from 15 residues. The CDR3 DNA reads as TGTGCCAGCTCACCCGACAGGGCCGCGAATTCACCCCTCCACTTT. This encodes CASSPDRAANSPLHF.

The rearrangement links TRBV5-6 to TRBJ2-7; D not resolved. V lost 1 base and J 5 bases, leaving 10 bases between the germline ends. Germline CDR1 reads SGHDT; CDR2 reads YYEEEE. The CDR3 spans 13 residues. The CDR3 spells CASSLTIPHEQYF. In DNA form, the CDR3 reads TGTGCCAGCAGCTTGACCATCCCCCACGAGCAGTACTTC.

The chain links TRBV7-8 to TRBJ1-1; TRBD1 is a possible D gene (5 bases). Trimming left V 1 base short and J 4 bases short, with 10 bases between. CDR1 is SGHVS and CDR2 is FQNEAQ in the germline V gene. This CDR3 spans 14 amino acids. CDR3 nucleotides: TGTGCCAGCAGCTTAGACTCAGGGTTCACTGAAGCTTTCTTT. Translated: CASSLDSGFTEAFF.

The V and J genes are TRBV5-4 and TRBJ2-5, with 9 nucleotides matching TRBD2. The CDR3 has 14 residues. Germline trimming cut 0 bases from V and 5 bases from J; bases unmatched to any gene: 2. Germline values: CDR1 SGHNT, CDR2 YYREEE (reference sequence). CDR3 in DNA: TGTGCCAGCAGCTTGGGCGGGAGGGTGGAGACCCAGTACTTC. Its translation: CASSLGGRVETQYF.

The CDR3 sequence: CASSQEPGGNYGYTF. CDR3 DNA: TGCGCCAGCAGCCAAGAGCCAGGGGGGAACTATGGCTACACCTTC. The chain joins TRBV4-1 to TRBJ1-2, with 7 bases lining up with TRBD1. The V and J ends lost 0 bases and 2 bases, in that order; junction bases with no gene match: 3. The CDR3 totals 15 residues. The germline V gene encodes CDR1 MGHRA and CDR2 YSYEKL.

The rearrangement joins TRBV4-1 to TRBJ1-5, with D unclear. V lost 1 base, J lost 4 bases, and 8 bases lay in between. Germline lookup yields CDR1 MGHRA and CDR2 YSYEKL. The CDR3 extends over 14 amino acids. CDR3 sequence reads: CASSQANGNQPQHF. The CDR3 DNA follows: TGCGCCAGCAGCCAAGCGAATGGGAATCAGCCCCAGCATTTT.

Only a few counts were recorded for this clone. This chain uses TRBV7-3 with TRBJ2-2; D gene ambiguous. CDR1 and CDR2 (germline): SGHTA, FQGTGA. This CDR3 has 14 amino acids. The V end lost 5 bases, the J end lost 1 base, and 8 bases lay between the germline ends. CDR3 coding DNA: TGTGCCAGCAGCCTACTCGGGAACACCGGGGAGCTGTTTTTT. This codes for CASSLLGNTGELFF.

This chain's CDR3 is CASSPGQPNYGYTF. CDR3 in DNA: TGCGCCAGCAGCCCGGGACAGCCTAACTATGGCTACACCTTC. The chain joins TRBV5-1 to TRBJ1-2, with 7 bases that match TRBD1. With V trimmed by 4 bases and J by 0 bases, 3 bases remained unmatched. Germline V gene lookup returns CDR1 SGHRS and CDR2 YFSETQ. This CDR3 has 14 residues.

The V call is TRBV7-2, the J call TRBJ1-4; possible D gene TRBD1, 6 bases. The ends were cut back, 1 base at V and 4 bases at J, with 19 bases in the middle. CDR1 is SGHTA, CDR2 FQGNSA, per germline. The CDR3 length is 18 residues. This chain's CDR3 is CASSLVRGDEGGNEKLFF. In DNA, the CDR3 is TGTGCCAGCAGCTTAGTCCGGGGCGATGAGGGGGGTAATGAAAAACTGTTTTTT.

This chain uses TRBV5-5 with TRBJ1-1, with 8 bases matching TRBD1. The CDR3 consists of 15 residues. V dropped 3 bases and J dropped 4; count of bases not matched to a gene: 8. Germline values: CDR1 SGHKS, CDR2 YYEKEE (reference sequence). As DNA, the CDR3 is TGTGCCAGCAGCTACTCTCAGGGGGCCAGCACTGAAGCTTTCTTT. This translates into CASSYSQGASTEAFF.

This sequence joins TRBV9 and TRBJ1-2; 7 bases are a match to TRBD1. The CDR3 length is 16 residues. After removal of 0 bases from V and 5 bases from J, the junction contained 10 bases not matched to a gene. The germline CDR1 and CDR2 sequences are SGDLS and YYNGEE. The CDR3 here is CASSVEARGSEYGYTF. DNA of the CDR3: TGTGCCAGCAGCGTAGAAGCCAGGGGGTCTGAGTATGGCTACACCTTC.